The rows below give T cell receptor beta chains drawn from one sample of a study of T cells of healthy individuals. TCRdb reprocessed the 5' RACE reads with MiXCR, giving one entry per CDR3 protein. The table includes around 100,000 distinct CDR3 sequences, approximately 15% detected once. These receptors were taken from a human donor in good health. Both conserved end residues are part of each CDR3. The D gene is left open where the match is weak. Clone size is shown for a subset of rows, as once, few, many or a class of expanded clone.

j_gene,d_gene,abundance,v_gene,CDR3aa,CDR3nt
TRBJ1-1,.,.,TRBV4-1,CASSQGRGTGDTEAFF,TGCGCCAGCAGCCAAGGTCGAGGGACCGGGGACACTGAAGCTTTCTTT
TRBJ2-4,TRBD2,.,TRBV20-1,CRDEGRGIRSQAKNIQYF,TGCAGAGACGAGGGGCGGGGGATCCGGAGTCAGGCCAAAAACATTCAGTACTTC
TRBJ2-3,TRBD2,.,TRBV28,CASSSTAGVGPDTQYF,TGTGCCAGCAGTTCTACAGCGGGGGTGGGTCCAGATACGCAGTATTTT
TRBJ2-1,.,.,TRBV6-5,CASSYGVGGYNEQFF,TGTGCCAGCAGTTACGGGGTAGGAGGCTACAATGAGCAGTTCTTC
TRBJ1-1,.,many,TRBV30,CAWDLGVQGDTEAFF,TGTGCCTGGGATTTAGGGGTACAAGGAGACACTGAAGCTTTCTTT
TRBJ1-4,.,few,TRBV6-1,CASVRGPNEKLFF,TGTGCCAGCGTGCGGGGTCCCAATGAAAAACTGTTTTTT
TRBJ1-1,.,few,TRBV28,CASTAWGSPAFF,TGTGCCAGCACCGCTTGGGGCTCGCCGGCTTTCTTT
TRBJ2-5,TRBD2,.,TRBV10-3,CAISGSGGAETQYF,TGTGCCATCAGCGGTAGCGGGGGGGCAGAGACCCAGTACTTC
TRBJ2-7,TRBD2,many,TRBV28,CASSWDRLADPEQYF,TGTGCCAGCAGTTGGGACCGACTAGCGGATCCCGAGCAGTACTTC
TRBJ1-2,.,many,TRBV7-2,CASSRTQLNYGYTF,TGTGCCAGCAGCAGAACACAGCTAAACTATGGCTACACCTTC
TRBJ2-1,TRBD2,few,TRBV20-1,CSARSSGGIYNEQFF,TGCAGTGCTAGATCTAGCGGGGGGATTTACAATGAGCAGTTCTTC
TRBJ2-7,.,many,TRBV7-2,CASSLVGGPEQYF,TGTGCCAGCAGCTTAGTAGGTGGGCCCGAGCAGTACTTC
TRBJ2-3,TRBD2,.,TRBV7-2,CASSWGTSGRVTDTQYF,TGTGCCAGCAGCTGGGGGACTAGCGGGAGGGTGACAGATACGCAGTATTTT
TRBJ2-4,TRBD1,.,TRBV5-1,CASSSGTGSANIQYF,TGCGCCAGCAGCTCCGGGACAGGGTCGGCAAACATTCAGTACTTC
TRBJ2-6,.,.,TRBV24-1,CATSVGHPSSGANVLTF,TGTGCCACCAGTGTTGGACACCCGAGCTCTGGGGCCAACGTCCTGACTTTC
TRBJ2-7,TRBD2,.,TRBV20-1,CSPRPAGVRGEQYF,TGCAGCCCAAGGCCAGCGGGGGTGCGGGGCGAGCAGTACTTC
TRBJ2-1,TRBD2,many,TRBV5-1,CASSLVAGGPMNEQFF,TGCGCCAGCAGCTTGGTAGCGGGAGGCCCTATGAATGAGCAGTTCTTC
TRBJ2-5,.,many,TRBV29-1,CSVASGSDFGETQYF,TGCAGCGTTGCGAGCGGCAGCGACTTTGGGGAGACCCAGTACTTC
TRBJ2-3,TRBD2,few,TRBV7-8,CASSFGLVGTDTQYF,TGTGCCAGCAGCTTCGGACTAGTTGGCACAGATACGCAGTATTTT
TRBJ2-2,.,few,TRBV12-3/TRBV12-4,CASSFPRQGSIGELFF,TGTGCCAGCAGTTTTCCTCGGCAGGGGTCTATCGGGGAGCTGTTTTTT
TRBJ2-1,.,.,TRBV29-1,CSVQGSATYNEQFF,TGCAGCGTCCAGGGCTCTGCGACCTACAATGAGCAGTTCTTC
TRBJ2-3,TRBD2,few,TRBV20-1,CSALSGKGPDTQYF,TGCAGTGCTCTCAGCGGGAAGGGGCCAGATACGCAGTATTTT
TRBJ1-5,TRBD1,few,TRBV12-3/TRBV12-4,CASSATGGGNQPQHF,TGTGCCAGCAGTGCAACAGGGGGCGGCAATCAGCCCCAGCATTTT
TRBJ1-5,.,many,TRBV20-1,CSARSQPQHF,TGCAGTGCTAGGAGTCAGCCCCAGCATTTT
TRBJ1-2,.,.,TRBV12-3/TRBV12-4,CASAPHSPEAGYTF,TGTGCCAGCGCCCCGCATAGCCCTGAAGCTGGCTACACCTTC
TRBJ1-2,.,few,TRBV6-6,CASGEGRNYGYTF,TGTGCCAGCGGTGAGGGACGGAACTATGGCTACACCTTC
TRBJ2-1,.,.,TRBV12-3/TRBV12-4,CASSFFRWGSDEQFF,TGTGCCAGCAGTTTTTTTAGGTGGGGTAGCGATGAGCAGTTCTTC
TRBJ1-3,.,few,TRBV7-8,CASSLAEPLSGNTIYF,TGTGCCAGCAGCTTAGCTGAACCGCTCTCTGGAAACACCATATATTTT
TRBJ2-7,TRBD2,many,TRBV25-1,CASSPEGLAGPYF,TGTGCCAGCAGCCCGGAAGGGCTAGCGGGACCGTACTTC
TRBJ2-3,TRBD1,.,TRBV4-3,CASSQRQGGADTQYF,TGCGCCAGCAGCCAGAGACAGGGGGGGGCAGATACGCAGTATTTT
TRBJ2-1,.,few,TRBV4-3,CASSQEPTGSYNEQFF,TGCGCCAGCAGCCAAGAGCCCACAGGCTCCTACAATGAGCAGTTCTTC
TRBJ1-5,.,.,TRBV10-3,CAIRREGDNQPQHF,TGTGCCATCAGGAGGGAAGGGGATAATCAGCCCCAGCATTTT
TRBJ2-5,.,.,TRBV6-5,CASSYSLLGQETQYF,TGTGCCAGCAGTTACTCGCTGTTAGGCCAAGAGACCCAGTACTTC
TRBJ2-7,.,few,TRBV9,CASSVDPTGVPYEQYF,TGTGCCAGCAGCGTAGATCCTACGGGCGTACCCTACGAGCAGTACTTC
TRBJ2-4,.,few,TRBV6-6,CASLQGGETKNIQYF,TGTGCCAGCTTACAGGGGGGGGAAACCAAAAACATTCAGTACTTC
TRBJ2-4,.,.,TRBV10-3,CAISRENQNIQYF,TGTGCCATCAGTAGGGAAAACCAAAACATTCAGTACTTC
TRBJ2-3,TRBD1,.,TRBV10-3,CAIRRGQIDTQYF,TGTGCCATCAGGAGGGGGCAGATAGATACGCAGTATTTT
TRBJ2-7,.,many,TRBV19,CASSLGPTYEQYF,TGTGCCAGCAGCTTAGGTCCGACCTACGAGCAGTACTTC
TRBJ2-1,.,many,TRBV20-1,CSALGWSSYNEQFF,TGCAGTGCTCTAGGGTGGAGCTCCTACAATGAGCAGTTCTTC
TRBJ2-7,.,.,TRBV10-1,CASSESKRSCVRQYF,TGCGCCAGCAGTGAAAGTAAACGGAGCTGCGTTCGGCAGTACTTC
TRBJ2-1,TRBD2,few,TRBV7-9,CASSPTSFVEQFF,TGTGCCAGCAGTCCGACTAGCTTTGTGGAGCAGTTCTTC
TRBJ2-7,TRBD1,.,TRBV4-1,CASSRPGQGRGGSYEQYF,TGCGCCAGCAGCCGGCCGGGACAGGGAAGAGGTGGGTCCTACGAGCAGTACTTC
TRBJ2-3,TRBD2,few,TRBV5-6,CASSLELAGFTDTQYF,TGTGCCAGCAGCTTGGAGCTAGCGGGGTTCACAGATACGCAGTATTTT
TRBJ1-2,.,.,TRBV4-1,CASSQDGGYTF,TGCGCCAGCAGCCAAGATGGAGGCTACACCTTC
TRBJ2-2,.,.,TRBV6-1,CASTRGRTGELFF,TGTGCCAGCACTAGAGGGCGGACCGGGGAGCTGTTTTTT